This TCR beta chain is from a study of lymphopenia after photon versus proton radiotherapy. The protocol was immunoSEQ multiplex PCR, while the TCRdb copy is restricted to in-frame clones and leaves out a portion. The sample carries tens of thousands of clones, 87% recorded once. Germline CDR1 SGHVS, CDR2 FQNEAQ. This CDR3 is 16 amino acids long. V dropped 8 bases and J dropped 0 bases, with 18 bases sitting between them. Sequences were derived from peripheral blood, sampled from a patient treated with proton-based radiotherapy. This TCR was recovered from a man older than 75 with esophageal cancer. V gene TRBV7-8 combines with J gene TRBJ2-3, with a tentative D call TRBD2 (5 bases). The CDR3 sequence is CASQNRYDYSTDTQYF. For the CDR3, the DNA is TGTGCCAGCCAAAATCGATACGACTATAGCACAGATACGCAGTATTTT.